This is a list of T cell receptor beta chains from one sample in a study of blood T cell repertoires in COVID-19. The repertoire was sequenced with immunoSEQ multiplex PCR; TCRdb's copy has only in-frame clones and lacks some. The sample has tens of thousands of clones, less than 80% seen once. Sequences were obtained from peripheral blood. These receptors originate from a man aged 55 to 70 with active or convalescent COVID-19. CDR3s include the opening cysteine and the closing phenylalanine or tryptophan. A D gene is named only where the DNA matches it firmly. Not all rows give a size; the values are once, few, many and, for expanded clones, a class.

TRBV28	13	.	.	TRBJ2-2	CAATTGWVGELFF	TGTGCCGCAACGACAGGATGGGTCGGGGAGCTGTTTTTT
TRBV5-6	14	.	few	TRBJ1-4	CASSFGQGSEKLFF	TGTGCCAGCAGCTTCGGGCAGGGGAGTGAAAAACTGTTTTTT
TRBV6-1	14	.	few	TRBJ1-5	CASSENHRTEPQHF	TGTGCCAGCAGTGAAAACCACCGGACAGAGCCCCAGCATTTT
TRBV11-2	15	.	.	TRBJ1-6	CASSPSSDSNSPLHF	TGTGCCAGCAGCCCCTCCTCCGACAGTAATTCACCCCTCCACTTT
TRBV4-1	17	TRBD1	few	TRBJ1-2	CASSQDLGQGFNYGYTF	TGCGCCAGCAGCCAAGATTTAGGACAGGGGTTCAACTATGGCTACACCTTC
TRBV11-2	17	TRBD2	.	TRBJ2-3	CASSQSLAGASRDTQYF	TGTGCCAGCAGTCAAAGTCTAGCGGGGGCCAGTCGGGATACGCAGTATTTT
TRBV5-8	11	.	.	TRBJ2-3	CASSRRNTQYF	TGTGCCAGCAGCCGCAGGAATACGCAGTATTTT
TRBV2	16	TRBD2	.	TRBJ2-1	CASRPLMGGDYNEQFF	TGTGCCAGCAGGCCCCTTATGGGGGGGGACTACAATGAGCAGTTCTTC
TRBV7-6	13	.	.	TRBJ1-5	CASSSQLNQPQHF	TGTGCCAGCAGCTCACAGCTCAATCAGCCCCAGCATTTT
TRBV27	15	TRBD1	few	TRBJ1-5	CASSLLGQAAQPQHF	TGTGCCAGCAGTTTGCTCGGACAGGCGGCTCAGCCCCAGCATTTT
TRBV27	14	TRBD1	.	TRBJ2-5	CASSSLTGRETQYF	TGTGCCAGCAGTTCATTGACAGGGAGAGAGACCCAGTACTTC
TRBV12-3/TRBV12-4	12	.	.	TRBJ1-2	CASSWAPYGYTF	TGTGCCAGCAGTTGGGCCCCCTATGGCTACACCTTC
TRBV3-1/TRBV3-2	14	.	.	TRBJ2-5	CASSLGWGSGTQYF	TGTGCCAGCAGCCTAGGGTGGGGCAGTGGGACCCAGTACTTC
TRBV12-5	15	TRBD2	.	TRBJ2-1	CASGYGDYSYNEQFF	TGTGCTAGTGGTTACGGGGACTATTCCTACAATGAGCAGTTCTTC
TRBV7-9	15	.	.	TRBJ1-2	CASSLSGRVVDGYTF	TGTGCCAGCAGCTTATCGGGCAGGGTGGTTGATGGCTACACCTTC
TRBV5-4	16	TRBD2	.	TRBJ2-1	CASSLGLAGGDNEQFF	TGTGCCAGCAGCTTGGGGCTAGCGGGGGGCGACAATGAGCAGTTCTTC
TRBV7-8	15	.	.	TRBJ2-6	CASSLGLAGANVLTF	TGTGCCAGCAGCTTAGGACTAGCTGGGGCCAACGTCCTGACTTTC
TRBV18	13	.	many	TRBJ2-7	CASSPTGLVEQYF	TGTGCCAGCTCACCAACAGGGTTAGTGGAGCAGTACTTC
TRBV18	15	.	.	TRBJ1-6	CASSPDTAYNSPLHF	TGTGCCAGCTCACCAGACACCGCCTATAATTCACCCCTCCACTTT
TRBV10-3	17	.	.	TRBJ2-1	CAISLGRGGPIGQGQFF	TGTGCCATCAGTCTGGGGCGGGGGGGCCCTATAGGACAGGGACAGTTCTTC
TRBV7-2	15	.	.	TRBJ2-3	CASSLEGTSTDTQYF	TGTGCCAGCAGCTTAGAGGGGACTAGCACAGATACGCAGTATTTT
TRBV2	14	.	few	TRBJ2-2	CASQGLTNTGELFF	TGTGCCAGTCAGGGACTCACGAACACCGGGGAGCTGTTTTTT
TRBV7-3	13	.	.	TRBJ2-5	CASSLRRGETQYF	TGTGCCAGCAGCCTCCGCAGGGGAGAGACCCAGTACTTC
TRBV10-3	15	TRBD1	once	TRBJ1-1	CAISDPKTGFTEAFF	TGTGCCATCAGTGACCCAAAGACAGGGTTCACTGAAGCTTTCTTT
TRBV7-3	13	.	.	TRBJ1-1	CASSPTMGSEAFF	TGTGCCAGCAGCCCGACTATGGGGTCTGAAGCTTTCTTT
TRBV11-3	14	.	few	TRBJ2-7	CASSSESSSYEQYF	TGTGCCAGCAGCTCGGAGAGCTCCTCCTACGAGCAGTACTTC
TRBV4-1	14	.	.	TRBJ1-1	CASSQVHGDTEAFF	TGCGCCAGCAGCCAAGTACACGGAGACACTGAAGCTTTCTTT
TRBV5-1	15	TRBD1	.	TRBJ1-1	CASSLVDRGNTEAFF	TGCGCCAGCAGCTTGGTGGACAGGGGTAACACTGAAGCTTTCTTT
TRBV14	15	.	.	TRBJ1-2	CASSQEVQTNYGYTF	TGTGCCAGCAGCCAAGAGGTACAGACCAACTATGGCTACACCTTC
TRBV29-1	13	TRBD1	.	TRBJ1-1	CSVTQGADTEAFF	TGCAGCGTGACACAGGGGGCGGACACTGAAGCTTTCTTT
TRBV7-9	14	.	.	TRBJ1-5	CASSPKDFDQPQHF	TGTGCCAGCAGCCCGAAGGACTTTGATCAGCCCCAGCATTTT
TRBV6-5	15	.	.	TRBJ1-2	CASSSTQTALYGYTF	TGTGCCAGCAGCTCCACTCAAACAGCACTCTATGGCTACACCTTC
TRBV27	13	.	.	TRBJ1-2	CASSLTRYYGYTF	TGTGCCAGCAGTTTAACCCGGTACTATGGCTACACCTTC
TRBV6-5	14	.	.	TRBJ1-2	CASRPAPLDYGYTF	TGTGCCAGCAGACCGGCCCCTCTAGACTATGGCTACACCTTC
TRBV4-2	16	.	.	TRBJ2-3	CASSRGSTTATDTQYF	TGTGCCAGCAGCCGAGGGAGTACTACCGCCACAGATACGCAGTATTTT
TRBV5-6	15	.	few	TRBJ2-7	CASSTLTVALDEQYF	TGTGCCAGCAGCACTCTGACAGTGGCCCTTGACGAGCAGTACTTC
TRBV7-9	13	.	.	TRBJ2-1	CASSPEGSDEQFF	TGTGCCAGCAGCCCAGAGGGATCCGATGAGCAGTTCTTC
TRBV7-9	15	.	.	TRBJ1-4	CASSSEGRGNEKLFF	TGTGCCAGCAGCTCGGAGGGGCGCGGTAATGAAAAACTGTTTTTT
TRBV7-9	12	.	.	TRBJ1-4	CASSPGNEKLFF	TGTGCCAGCAGCCCGGGTAATGAAAAACTGTTTTTT
TRBV15	16	.	.	TRBJ1-2	CATSRERAAAYYGYTF	TGTGCCACCAGCAGAGAGAGGGCAGCCGCTTACTATGGCTACACCTTC
TRBV19	13	.	once	TRBJ1-1	CASSIAGGTEAFF	TGTGCCAGTAGTATCGCCGGGGGAACTGAAGCTTTCTTT